The 23 T cell receptor beta chains below all came from one sample that was sequenced in a study of cytomegalovirus exposure and HLA in healthy donors. Generated by immunoSEQ multiplex PCR, the TCRdb table keeps only in-frame clones and is missing some. The data contain 200,000 to 250,000 clones, less than 85% of them singletons. The source material was PBMCs. Every receptor here comes from a woman aged 18-29 years in good health and CMV-seronegative.

The rearrangement joins TRBV30 to TRBJ2-2, with 10 bases aligning to TRBD2. CDR3 length equals 16 residues. Germline CDR1 reads GTSNPN; CDR2 reads SVGIG (reference sequence). The V segment lost 0 bases and the J segment 6 bases; nucleotides outside the gene matches: 7. The CDR3 region is CAWSVLRTSGAGELFF. CDR3 DNA sequence: TGTGCCTGGAGTGTACTAAGGACTAGCGGTGCCGGGGAGCTGTTTTTT.

V usage is TRBV5-1 and J usage is TRBJ2-2; TRBD2 matches 8 bases. Germline assignment: CDR1 SGHRS and CDR2 YFSETQ. Trimming at V came to 0 bases and at J to 6 bases, leaving 4 bases not matched to a gene. This CDR3 region has 15 residues. CDR3 region: CASSLERGSSGELFF. CDR3 DNA sequence: TGCGCCAGCAGCTTGGAGCGGGGGAGCTCCGGGGAGCTGTTTTTT. The variable domain in full, completed from reference TRBV5-1 and TRBJ2-2, reads KAGVTQTPRYLIKTRGQQVTLSCSPISGHRSVSWYQQTPGQGLQFLFEYFSETQRNKGNFPGRFSGRQFSNSRSEMNVSTLELGDSALYLCASSLERGSSGELFFGEGSRLTVL.

V gene TRBV18 combines with J gene TRBJ2-1; TRBD2 matches at 10 bases. This CDR3 spans 16 amino acids. The germline CDR1 and CDR2 sequences are KGHSH and LQKENI. Trimming at V came to 3 bases and at J to 2 bases, leaving 4 bases not matched to a gene. The CDR3 sequence is CASSPASGGTYNEQFF. The CDR3 region has the DNA TGTGCCAGCTCACCGGCTAGCGGGGGCACCTACAATGAGCAGTTCTTC.

A single count supports this clone. The V call is TRBV7-6, the J call TRBJ2-1; TRBD2 might be the D (6 bases). The V end was cut by 2 bases, the J end by 4 bases, with 12 bases between. There are 15 residues in the CDR3. Germline V CDR1 and CDR2: SGHVS, FNYEAQ. The CDR3, as DNA: TGTGCCAGCAGCTTAAACGCGGGGAAATACAATGAGCAGTTCTTC. The encoded protein is CASSLNAGKYNEQFF. The entire variable domain, with the rest obtained from reference TRBV7-6 and TRBJ2-1, is as follows: GAGVSQSPRYKVTKRGQDVALRCDPISGHVSLYWYRQALGQGPEFLTYFNYEAQQDKSGLPNDRFSAERPEGSISTLTIQRTEQRDSAMYRCASSLNAGKYNEQFFGPGTRLTVL.

This chain links TRBV9 with TRBJ1-2; D is unresolved. Germline V lookup: CDR1 SGDLS, CDR2 YYNGEE. Trimming left V 4 bases short and J 0 bases short, with 10 bases between. This CDR3 is built from 14 residues. CDR3 residues: CASSLTGTNYGYTF. CDR3 DNA: TGTGCCAGCAGCCTAACCGGGACTAACTATGGCTACACCTTC.

V is TRBV4-1 and J is TRBJ2-2; D is uncertain. Trimming cost V 1 base and J 4 bases, with 7 bases left between them. The CDR3 spans 14 residues. Germline V gives CDR1 MGHRA, CDR2 YSYEKL. The CDR3 coding sequence is TGCGCCAGCAGCCAAGCTTGGCCCACCGGGGAGCTGTTTTTT. It yields the protein CASSQAWPTGELFF.

This clone occurred a few times. CDR3 in amino acids: CASSLLLLTDTQYF. CDR3 DNA sequence: TGTGCCAGCAGCTTGCTACTTCTCACAGATACGCAGTATTTT. V gene TRBV11-2 combines with J gene TRBJ2-3; D gene unclear. The CDR3 length is 14 residues. CDR1 is SGHAT, CDR2 FQNNGV, per germline. V was clipped by 3 bases and J by 2 bases, with 9 bases between them.

The gene calls are TRBV5-4 and TRBJ2-7, with D perhaps matching TRBD1 (5 bases). The CDR3 is 14 amino acids. CDR1 is SGHNT and CDR2 is YYREEE in the germline V gene (reference sequence). Trimming shortened V by 4 bases and J by 2 bases, and 13 bases separated the two germline ends. The CDR3 loop is CASSQERGTYEQYF. In DNA, the CDR3 is TGTGCCAGCAGCCAGGAAAGGGGCACCTACGAGCAGTACTTC.

V and J are TRBV30 and TRBJ1-2; 10 nucleotides agree with TRBD1. The CDR3 is 13 amino acids. Unmatched junction bases numbered 1, after V lost 2 bases and J lost 4 bases. The V gene's germline CDR1 is GTSNPN and CDR2 SVGIG (reference sequence). CDR3 in DNA: TGTGCCTGGAGTCGACAGGGGGCCTATGGCTACACCTTC. Encoded protein: CAWSRQGAYGYTF.

The chain is built from TRBV15 and TRBJ2-3; 9 bases are shared with TRBD2. The V and J ends lost 0 bases and 0 bases, in that order; junction bases with no gene match: 13. This CDR3 comprises 20 residues. Germline V CDR1 and CDR2: LNHNV, YYDKDF (reference sequence). The CDR3 DNA sequence: TGTGCCACCAGCAGAGACCCGTTAGGGCTAGCGGGGACTAGCACAGATACGCAGTATTTT. Translated: CATSRDPLGLAGTSTDTQYF. Looking up the rest from reference TRBV15 and TRBJ2-3 gives the full variable domain: DAMVIQNPRYQVTQFGKPVTLSCSQTLNHNVMYWYQQKSSQAPKLLFHYYDKDFNNEADTPDNFQSRRPNTSFCFLDIRSPGLGDTAMYLCATSRDPLGLAGTSTDTQYFGPGTRLTVL.

The rearrangement links TRBV6-4 to TRBJ2-1, with TRBD2 matching 15 bases. CDR1 MRHNA and CDR2 SNTAGT come from the germline V gene. The CDR3 has 15 amino acids. V shed 4 bases and J 6 bases; nucleotides not matched to a gene: 1. The CDR3 sequence is CASSAGLAGGNEQFF. As DNA, the CDR3 is TGTGCCAGCAGTGCGGGACTAGCGGGAGGCAATGAGCAGTTCTTC.

V and J are TRBV29-1 and TRBJ2-2, with D maybe TRBD1 (5 bases). Trimming took 5 bases from V and 0 from J, leaving 10 bases between them. Germline V gene data show CDR1 as SQVTM and CDR2 as ANQGSEA. This CDR3 has 14 residues. Here the CDR3 DNA reads TGCAGCGTTCATGACAGTGCGAACACCGGGGAGCTGTTTTTT. This translates into CSVHDSANTGELFF.

This clone has a single count. V gene TRBV15 combines with J gene TRBJ2-7, with 9 bases fitting TRBD1. CDR1 and CDR2 (germline): LNHNV, YYDKDF (reference sequence). V dropped 0 bases and J dropped 1; count of bases not matched to a gene: 4. The CDR3 has 16 amino acids. As DNA, the CDR3 is TGTGCCACCAGCAGAGAGCCGGGACAGGGATCCTACGAGCAGTACTTC. This translates into CATSREPGQGSYEQYF.

The rearrangement uses TRBV6-1 and TRBJ1-1, with no clear D. Germline lookup yields CDR1 MNHNS and CDR2 SASEGT. This CDR3 contains 13 residues. Trimming shortened V by 4 bases and J by 3 bases, and 9 bases separated the two germline ends. CDR3 nucleotide sequence: TGTGCCAGCAGTGTTTGGGTGGACACTGAAGCTTTCTTT. As protein: CASSVWVDTEAFF.

V is TRBV4-2 and J is TRBJ1-2, with D hard to call. V lost 1 base and J lost 0, with 9 bases in between. Germline V gene sequence: CDR1 LGHNA, CDR2 YNFKEQ. CDR3 length: 15 residues. The CDR3 region is CASSQVGKANYGYTF. The CDR3 region has the DNA TGTGCCAGCAGCCAAGTGGGGAAAGCTAACTATGGCTACACCTTC.

This clone has just one count. The chain combines TRBV28 with TRBJ1-1; D remains unclear. Germline V lookup: CDR1 MDHEN, CDR2 SYDVKM. V lost 5 bases, J lost 3 bases, and 13 bases lay in between. This CDR3 is built from 14 residues. The CDR3, as DNA: TGTGCCAGCAGTCGTCGGGCAGGACACACTGAAGCTTTCTTT. Its translation: CASSRRAGHTEAFF.

This clone came up a few times. The V call is TRBV7-2, the J call TRBJ1-2; D call uncertain. Per germline, CDR1 SGHTA and CDR2 FQGNSA. V lost 5 bases and J lost 2, with 9 bases in between. The CDR3 loop spans 13 amino acids. This CDR3 is CASSPDKNYGYTF. In DNA form, the CDR3 reads TGTGCCAGCAGCCCTGACAAGAACTATGGCTACACCTTC.

This clone was recorded once. V usage is TRBV7-9 and J usage is TRBJ1-1; 9 nucleotides line up with TRBD1. Germline CDR1 SEHNR, CDR2 FQNEAQ (reference sequence). CDR3 length equals 18 residues. J was trimmed by 4 bases and V by 3 bases; bases with no gene match: 15. CDR3 loop: CASSFSATGTGRPTEAFF. CDR3 DNA: TGTGCCAGCAGCTTTTCCGCGACTGGGACAGGGCGGCCCACTGAAGCTTTCTTT.

CDR3 loop: CATSRDNWGNYGYTF. The DNA for the CDR3 is TGTGCCACCAGCAGAGACAACTGGGGGAACTATGGCTACACCTTC. The J gene is TRBJ1-2, the V gene TRBV15, with a tentative D call TRBD1 (5 bases). The CDR3 length is 15 residues. CDR1 and CDR2 from the germline V gene are LNHNV and YYDKDF (reference sequence). Trimming left V 0 bases short and J 2 bases short, with 10 bases between.

The chain has TRBV11-1 and TRBJ1-6; 7 nucleotides line up with TRBD1. The ends lost 3 bases at V and 9 bases at J; junction bases unmatched: 8. This CDR3 comprises 15 residues. Germline loops: CDR1 SGHAT, CDR2 FQDESV (reference sequence). The CDR3 nucleotides are TGTGCCAGCAGCTTGCGGCAGGGGGAGAGTTCACCCCTCCACTTT. It translates to CASSLRQGESSPLHF. Full variable domain (remainder filled in from reference TRBV11-1 and TRBJ1-6): EAEVAQSPRYKITEKSQAVAFWCDPISGHATLYWYRQILGQGPELLVQFQDESVVDDSQLPKDRFSAERLKGVDSTLKIQPAELGDSAMYLCASSLRQGESSPLHFGNGTRLTVT.

This chain connects TRBV7-3 to TRBJ2-3; D tentatively fits TRBD1 or TRBD2 (5 bases each). The ends were cut back, 4 bases at V and 4 bases at J, with 12 bases in the middle. Germline assignment: CDR1 SGHTA and CDR2 FQGTGA. The CDR3 length is 14 residues. The CDR3 region has the DNA TGTGCCAGCAGCTCCGGGACCCTTGCAGATACGCAGTATTTT. This encodes CASSSGTLADTQYF.

J is TRBJ2-7 and V is TRBV7-2; 11 nucleotides line up with TRBD2. Germline loops: CDR1 SGHTA, CDR2 FQGNSA. V shed 4 bases and J 3 bases; nucleotides not matched to a gene: 5. The CDR3 consists of 15 residues. In nucleotides, the CDR3 is TGTGCCAGCAGCTCTAGGGGGACTAGCGGCTACGAGCAGTACTTC. Its translation is CASSSRGTSGYEQYF.

Here the CDR3 DNA reads TGTGCCTGGAGACCCCTGGGATCCGAGCAGTACTTC. As protein: CAWRPLGSEQYF. The chain has TRBV30 and TRBJ2-7; no clear D gene. The germline gives CDR1 GTSNPN, CDR2 SVGIG (reference sequence). The CDR3 is 12 amino acids. V was trimmed by 3 bases and J by 6 bases, leaving 12 bases between them.